This T cell receptor (beta chain) was recovered during a study of OX40 agonist ivuxolimab in advanced cancers. Study findings and constraints: Among T cells, CD8+ cells averaged more expanded clones than CD4+ cells. CD4+ and CD8+ T cells in blood underwent clonal expansion by week 6 at 0.1 to 3.0 mg/kg.

The CDR3 is 14 residues long. J lost 5 bases, V lost 4 bases, and 6 bases had no gene match. From germline, CDR1 is SGDLS and CDR2 YYNGEE. Assay: immunoSEQ multiplex PCR; the TCRdb copy retains only in-frame clones and omits some. Altogether about 32,000 clones are present, roughly 84% being singletons, with the ten largest covering about a fifth. Concerning this clone itself: Its antigen is undetermined.

The starting material was CD4+ or CD8+ T cells sorted from blood, obtained in a trial of the OX40 agonist ivuxolimab. The TCR originated in an adult with an advanced solid tumor such as melanoma, head and neck, liver or kidney cancer. The chain uses TRBV9 and TRBJ2-1; 7 nucleotides align to TRBD2. The CDR3 is CASSTPGGDNEQFF. As DNA, the CDR3 is TGTGCCAGCAGCACACCGGGAGGAGACAATGAGCAGTTCTTC.